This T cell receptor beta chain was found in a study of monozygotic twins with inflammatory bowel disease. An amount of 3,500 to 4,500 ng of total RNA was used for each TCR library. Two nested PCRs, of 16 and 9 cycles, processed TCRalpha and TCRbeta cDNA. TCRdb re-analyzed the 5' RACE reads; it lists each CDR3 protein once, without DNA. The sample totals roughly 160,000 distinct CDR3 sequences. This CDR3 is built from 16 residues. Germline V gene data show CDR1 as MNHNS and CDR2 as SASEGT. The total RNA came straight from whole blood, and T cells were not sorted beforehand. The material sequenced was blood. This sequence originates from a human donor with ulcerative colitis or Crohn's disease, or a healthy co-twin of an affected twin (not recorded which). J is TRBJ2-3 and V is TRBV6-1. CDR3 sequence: CASRPPTIWGTDTQYF.